Below, one T cell receptor beta chain is given with its context. Antigen specificity is unknown. This record belongs to a study of identical twins. General observations from the study: Those out-of-frame alpha sequences shared by twins showed an excess of low generation probability.

TCRdb redid the calling of the 5' RACE reads with MiXCR, one entry per CDR3 protein. The top ten clones hold 2.9% of a sample with approximately 500,000 distinct CDR3 sequences, around 24% of them seen once. These same records also appear under a second study, on T cells expressing NK-cell markers. As that study records: Each TCR beta repertoire originated in sorted T cells that were CD3+CD56+NKG2C+, CD3+CD56+NKG2C- or CD3+CD56-NKG2C+. Among eight sequenced donors, seven carried HCMV seropositivity while one was seronegative.

The TCR was taken from a woman younger than 35 in good health. The sequenced material came from CD4+ T cells sorted from blood.

The CDR3 nucleotides are TGTGCCACCAGTGACCCCGGGACAGGGTCTGGTGAGCAGTTCTTC. Translating gives CATSDPGTGSGEQFF. This chain links TRBV24-1 with TRBJ2-1, with 9 bases lining up with TRBD1. The CDR3 runs 15 residues. With V trimmed by 4 bases and J by 9 bases, 9 bases remained unmatched. Per germline, CDR1 KGHDR and CDR2 SFDVKD.